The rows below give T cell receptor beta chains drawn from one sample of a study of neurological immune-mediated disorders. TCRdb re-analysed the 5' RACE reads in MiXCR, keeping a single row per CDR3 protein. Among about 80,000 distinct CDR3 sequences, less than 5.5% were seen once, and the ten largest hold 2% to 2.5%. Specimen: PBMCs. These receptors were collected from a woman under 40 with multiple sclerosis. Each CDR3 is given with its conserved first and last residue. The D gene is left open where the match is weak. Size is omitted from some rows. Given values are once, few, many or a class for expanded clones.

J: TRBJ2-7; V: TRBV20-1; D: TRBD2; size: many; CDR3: CSARVLAGGPLDEQYF; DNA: TGCAGTGCTAGAGTACTAGCGGGAGGTCCCCTGGACGAGCAGTACTTC
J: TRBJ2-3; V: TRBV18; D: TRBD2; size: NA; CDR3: CASSPPGLAADTQYF; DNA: TGTGCCAGCTCACCACCGGGACTAGCAGCAGATACGCAGTATTTT
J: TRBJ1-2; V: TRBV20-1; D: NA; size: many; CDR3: CSARAIFTYGYTF; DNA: TGCAGTGCTAGAGCAATCTTCACCTATGGCTACACCTTC
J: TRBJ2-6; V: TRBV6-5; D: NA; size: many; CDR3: CASTKDASGANVLTF; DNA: TGTGCCAGCACCAAAGACGCCTCTGGGGCCAACGTCCTGACTTTC
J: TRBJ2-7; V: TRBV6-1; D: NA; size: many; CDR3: CASEGRNRGRKRAPYEQYF; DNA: TGTGCCAGCGAAGGAAGGAACCGGGGCCGAAAGCGGGCCCCCTACGAGCAGTACTTC
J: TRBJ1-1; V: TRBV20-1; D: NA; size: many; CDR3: CSARDQYLRGVGPEAFF; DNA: TGCAGTGCTAGAGACCAGTACCTGAGGGGGGTTGGGCCTGAAGCTTTCTTT
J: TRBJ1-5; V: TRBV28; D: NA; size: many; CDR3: CASSFGTDNQPQHF; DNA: TGTGCCAGCAGTTTTGGAACGGACAATCAGCCCCAGCATTTT
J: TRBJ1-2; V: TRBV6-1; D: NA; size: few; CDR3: CASSEALETVYGYTF; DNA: TGTGCCAGCAGTGAAGCGCTGGAGACAGTCTATGGCTACACCTTC
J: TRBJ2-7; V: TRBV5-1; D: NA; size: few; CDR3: CASSYTADEQYF; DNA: TGCGCCAGCAGCTACACCGCGGACGAGCAGTACTTC
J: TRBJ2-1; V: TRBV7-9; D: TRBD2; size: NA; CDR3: CASSQTSGSLNEQFF; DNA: TGTGCCAGCAGCCAGACTAGCGGGAGTCTGAATGAGCAGTTCTTC
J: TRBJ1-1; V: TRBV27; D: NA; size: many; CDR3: CASSIQFGHSVFF; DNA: TGTGCCAGCAGTATTCAATTCGGACATTCGGTTTTCTTT
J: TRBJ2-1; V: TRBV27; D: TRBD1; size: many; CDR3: CASSLGSAQGILGPEQFF; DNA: TGTGCCAGCAGTTTGGGTTCTGCACAGGGGATCCTAGGGCCTGAGCAGTTCTTC
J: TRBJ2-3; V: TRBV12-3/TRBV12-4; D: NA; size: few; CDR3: CASSLLGTQYF; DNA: TGTGCCAGCAGTTTATTGGGTACGCAGTATTTT
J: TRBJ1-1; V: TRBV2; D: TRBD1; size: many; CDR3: CASRLRGQMNTEAFF; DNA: TGTGCCAGCAGACTCCGGGGACAGATGAACACTGAAGCTTTCTTT
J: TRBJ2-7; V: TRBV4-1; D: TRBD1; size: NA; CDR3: CASSQDPSTGAISYEQYF; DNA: TGCGCCAGCAGCCAAGACCCGTCGACAGGGGCTATCTCCTACGAGCAGTACTTC
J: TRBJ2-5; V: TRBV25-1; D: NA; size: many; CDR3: CASSEADLRETQYF; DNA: TGTGCCAGCAGTGAGGCGGACCTCCGGGAGACCCAGTACTTC
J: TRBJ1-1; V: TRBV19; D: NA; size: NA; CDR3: CASSIVVGTEAFF; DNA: TGTGCCAGTAGTATTGTCGTGGGCACTGAAGCTTTCTTT
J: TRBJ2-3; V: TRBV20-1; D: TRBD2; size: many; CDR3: CSASRGLSGRGDTQYF; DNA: TGCAGTGCTAGCAGGGGCCTTAGCGGGAGAGGAGATACGCAGTATTTT
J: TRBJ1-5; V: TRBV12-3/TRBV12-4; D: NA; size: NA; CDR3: CASSWEGIVNQPQHF; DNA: TGTGCCAGCAGTTGGGAGGGGATTGTCAATCAGCCCCAGCATTTT
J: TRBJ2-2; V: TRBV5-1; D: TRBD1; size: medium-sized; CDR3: CASSLSGGANTGELFF; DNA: TGCGCCAGCAGCTTATCAGGGGGTGCGAACACCGGGGAGCTGTTTTTT
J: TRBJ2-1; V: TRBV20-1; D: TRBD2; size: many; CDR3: CSASGASGGAREQFF; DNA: TGCAGTGCTAGCGGGGCTAGCGGGGGGGCCCGTGAGCAGTTCTTC
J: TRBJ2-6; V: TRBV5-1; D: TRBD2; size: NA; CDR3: CASSTPGGAGANVLTF; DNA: TGCGCCAGCAGCACCCCCGGGGGGGCTGGGGCCAACGTCCTGACTTTC